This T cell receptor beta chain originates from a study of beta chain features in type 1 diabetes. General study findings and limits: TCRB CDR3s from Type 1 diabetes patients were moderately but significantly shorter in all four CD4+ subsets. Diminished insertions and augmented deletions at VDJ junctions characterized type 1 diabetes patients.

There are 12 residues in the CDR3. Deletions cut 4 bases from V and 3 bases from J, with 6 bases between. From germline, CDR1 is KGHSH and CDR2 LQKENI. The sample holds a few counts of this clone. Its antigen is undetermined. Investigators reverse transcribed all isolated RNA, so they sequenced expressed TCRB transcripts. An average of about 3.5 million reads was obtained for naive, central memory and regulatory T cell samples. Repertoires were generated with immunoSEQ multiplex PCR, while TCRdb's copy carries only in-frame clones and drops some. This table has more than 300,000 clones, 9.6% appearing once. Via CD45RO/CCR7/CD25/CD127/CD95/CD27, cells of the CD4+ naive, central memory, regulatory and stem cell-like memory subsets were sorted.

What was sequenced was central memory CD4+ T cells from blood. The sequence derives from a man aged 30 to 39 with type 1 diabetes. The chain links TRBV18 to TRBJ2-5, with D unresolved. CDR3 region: CASSQREETQYF. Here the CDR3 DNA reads TGTGCCAGCTCACAGCGTGAAGAGACCCAGTACTTC.